The sequence of this T cell receptor (beta chain) was determined in a study of tumor-infiltrating lymphocytes in primary liver carcinoma (dated by TCRdb to the late 2010s). As for the study more broadly: Hepatocellular carcinoma (four) or combined HCC and intrahepatic cholangiocarcinoma (one) was present in the five patients, who were three men and two women aged 30 to 69 years. Each sample produced roughly 3.5 to 7.13 million productive TCRbeta reads, and read depth showed no significant difference between tissue types. Repertoires from technical replicates were highly reproducible, with mean shared-clone rates about 0.9 and correlation coefficients above 0.98. The study combined TCRbeta repertoire sequencing, expression microarrays and whole-exome sequencing across five regions of each liver tumor, with adjacent normal tissue and blood. Tumors of the five patients were stage T1-T3 N0M0 with maximum diameters of about 4 to 10 cm. TCRbeta repertoire sequencing covered 35 or so specimens from 5 patients: approximately 25 tumor regions, 5 adjacent noncancerous liver tissues and 5 peripheral blood samples.

Turning to this clonotype: Its antigen remains undetermined. A much bigger clone sits one base away, suggesting this may be a read error.

Broader findings and caveats from the paper: With just four to six patients in the study, the authors point out that the findings should be validated in a larger study. The top 250 clones accounted for a significantly greater share of the repertoire in tumors than in blood (p = 0.039). Since the samples were bulk and unsorted, there was no way to compare CD4+ and CD8+ T cell repertoires. Only the TCR beta chain was sequenced, so true repertoire diversity is likely underestimated because unpaired alpha chains were not captured. Repertoire overlap was higher between tumor regions (mean about 36%) than tumor-adjacent (approximately 17%) or tumor-blood (approximately 14%) pairs, consistent with antigen-driven expansion.

Starting from 450 to 500 ng total RNA, TCRbeta-specific cDNA was produced by reverse transcription with a constant-region primer and ProtoScript II reverse transcriptase. The TCRbeta libraries were prepared through three rounds of nested multiplex PCR following a slightly modified ARM-PCR procedure. The first two PCR rounds used multiplex TRBV1-TRBV30 forward primers with a Cbeta reverse primer, each for roughly 10 cycles. Sample barcodes and Illumina adapters were added in a final 25-cycle PCR using Deep VentR polymerase. Before sequencing, amplicons of 200-500 bp were gel-purified using a QIAquick gel extraction kit. The TCRbeta amplicons were sequenced with 250-bp paired-end reads on an Illumina HiSeq 2500. Per the original workflow: Quality trimming of reads was performed with Trimmomatic v0.33, and paired reads were merged with FLASH v1.2.11 so that full CDR3 sequences could be recovered. V, D and J germline segments were assigned to the rearranged TCRbeta sequences by MiGEC v1.2.1b. Clonotype statistics and Shannon-Wiener diversity indices were calculated with VDJtools v1.0.0. Except for diversity analysis, only the 250 most abundant clonotypes of each sample were used in subsequent analyses to reduce sampling bias. TCRdb's own reprocessing of the public reads used fastp at Q25 and MiXCR and kept productive beta chains. Every CDR3 protein is listed once, alongside the most common genes and DNA of its rows. For this entry, the V and J calls and clone size follow TCRdb and not the study's own pipeline. This sample lists about 92,000 distinct CDR3 sequences; around 68% were detected once. The biggest ten clones account for around 27% of the sample.

Total RNA and DNA were co-extracted from about 19-30 mg of bulk tissue with the AllPrep DNA/RNA mini kit, without cell sorting. Roughly five patients with histopathologically diagnosed primary liver carcinoma underwent surgical resection in China between late 2015 and March 2016. At the time of sampling, the patients had chronic HBV infection and had not received any treatment. Pieces of fresh tumor and adjacent tissue were cut in half, with one half kept in RNAlater at -80 degrees C and the other half sent for histology. The CDR3 spans 15 residues, from the cysteine through the phenylalanine. Just CDR3 DNA is preserved here, 45 bases in frame from base 1. CDR1 and CDR2 were assigned from the germline V gene as SGHDN and FVKESK. Deletion took 1 base off V and 0 bases off J, with a span of 9 bases between the germline ends.

Sequenced input: tumor-adjacent normal liver tissue. The receptor was isolated from a man aged 35 to 55 with primary liver carcinoma and hepatitis B virus infection. The chain couples TRBV14 to TRBJ1-1, with TRBD1 as a weak D call on 6 bases. The DNA reads TGTGCCAGCAGCCAAGTTCCAGGGGTGAACACTGAAGCTTTCTTT. Translated, it gives CASSQVPGVNTEAFF.